This T cell receptor (beta chain) was recorded in a study of CD8 T cells in Susac syndrome (dated by TCRdb to the late 2010s). Regarding the complete study: The study used repertoire sequencing to test whether antigen drove CD8+ T cell activation and differentiation in Susac syndrome. The study compared CD8+ T cell repertoire clonality among 12 healthy donors, 14 Susac syndrome patients and 15 or so multiple sclerosis patients.

The research as a whole found: The number of individuals in the TCR sequencing and HLA analysis was recognized as being relatively small.

This clonotype was detected a few times. This clone's antigen is unknown. Base qualities are not provided; no much larger clone lies one nucleotide away. RNA was extracted using the RNeasy kit, and about 0.5 to 1 microgram was reverse transcribed with random hexamers. TCR beta CDR3 regions were amplified with the immunoSEQ multiplex PCR assay covering 54 Vbeta and 13 Jbeta segments. PCR amplification bias was corrected using a synthetic template baseline for primer optimization and computational correction. As for the original processing: Reads were annotated to V, D and J genes according to IMGT and were analyzed with immunoSEQ Analyzer, with only productive sequences retained. Clonality was computed as one minus Shannon entropy normalized by log2 of the number of productive unique sequences. Public and private clones were assessed among the 100 most prevalent clones of each patient and control. Susac-specific clones were defined as absent from healthy and MS cohorts, over a thousand published viral clones and other ImmuneACCESS disease sequences. TCRdb ran its own pipeline on the public reads, namely fastp trimming at Q25 and MiXCR clone calling, and kept in-frame beta chains. Each CDR3 protein appears once, grouped with its most common genes and DNA. TCRdb, rather than the study authors, made the V and J calls. This sample is represented by about 440,000 distinct CDR3 sequences; approximately 85% of them were singletons. The top ten hold approximately 0.12% of the sample.

Including cysteine and phenylalanine, the CDR3 has 12 amino acids. Just CDR3 DNA is preserved here, 36 bases in frame from base 1. V is pared back by 1 base and J by 7 bases, with 8 bases lying between the germline termini. Based on the germline V gene, the CDR1 and CDR2 sequences are MGHDK and SYGVNS. High-throughput TCR beta sequencing profiled peripheral blood CD8+ and CD4+ T cells from healthy donors, Susac syndrome patients and multiple sclerosis patients. The multiple sclerosis controls were treatment-naive patients whose relapsing-remitting disease, either stable or active, fulfilled the revised McDonald criteria. CD8+ TEMRA cells were enriched by FACS, while bulk CD8+ and CD4+ T cells were purified by magnetic negative isolation. Blood was collected in EDTA tubes and processed within 24 hours, with PBMCs isolated through density gradient centrifugation. PBMCs destined for TCR sequencing were cryopreserved in liquid nitrogen and later thawed in a 37 °C water bath. A purity of at least 90% was achieved for sorted or isolated CD4+, CD8+ and CD8+ TEMRA cells.

Sequenced material: CD8+ T cells from PBMCs. The clonotype originates from a human donor with multiple sclerosis. The rearrangement combines TRBV25-1 with TRBJ2-7, with a weak D call of TRBD1 (5 bases match). This receptor has the CDR3 CASSEWGLEQYF. The DNA sequence is TGTGCCAGCAGTGAATGGGGCCTGGAGCAGTACTTC.